Listed below are T cell receptor beta chains from one sample, sequenced in a study of early T cells in non-severe SARS-CoV-2 infection. MiXCR, applied by TCRdb to the 5' RACE reads, yields one record per CDR3 protein. The data contain 87,000 or so distinct CDR3 sequences, 11% to 15% of them seen just once; the ten biggest clones take up 5% to 7%. Sequencing was done on a sample of whole blood. The receptors were gathered from an adult who was a healthcare worker with PCR-confirmed SARS-CoV-2 infection or an uninfected control (not recorded which). The CDR3 runs from the conserved cysteine through the conserved F or W. Fields, in order: D gene, V gene, J gene, clone size, CDR3 protein, CDR3 DNA. The D gene is left open where the match is weak. Not every row has a clone size; where given, it reads once, few, many or a size class.

>TRBD2|TRBV6-6|TRBJ2-5|few
CASRTSGGTQYF
TGTGCCAGCAGGACTAGCGGCGGGACCCAGTACTTC
>-|TRBV2|TRBJ2-1|few
CASRWGNEQFF
TGTGCCAGCAGGTGGGGCAATGAGCAGTTCTTC
>-|TRBV29-1|TRBJ1-4|once
CSGRQATNEKLFF
TGCAGCGGCAGACAGGCAACTAATGAAAAACTGTTTTTT
>-|TRBV2|TRBJ2-1|-
CASSTGPYNEQFF
TGTGCCAGCAGTACTGGACCATACAATGAGCAGTTCTTC
>TRBD1|TRBV6-2/TRBV6-3|TRBJ1-1|-
CASSYDRATEAFF
TGTGCCAGCAGTTACGACAGGGCCACTGAAGCTTTCTTT
>-|TRBV12-5|TRBJ1-4|-
CASGLVQKNEKLFF
TGTGCTAGTGGTTTGGTACAGAAAAATGAAAAACTGTTTTTT
>-|TRBV7-2|TRBJ2-3|few
CASSSYTDTQYF
TGTGCCAGCAGCTCCTACACAGATACGCAGTATTTT
>-|TRBV4-2|TRBJ1-4|few
CASSQDSQGANEKLFF
TGTGCCAGCAGCCAAGACTCGCAGGGCGCTAATGAAAAACTGTTTTTT
>-|TRBV11-2|TRBJ1-2|few
CASSLTGFNYGYTF
TGTGCCAGCAGCTTAACAGGTTTTAACTATGGCTACACCTTC
>-|TRBV12-3/TRBV12-4|TRBJ2-7|few
CASGAGDWSFSYEQYF
TGTGCCAGTGGGGCAGGGGACTGGTCATTCTCCTACGAGCAGTACTTC
>-|TRBV6-6|TRBJ1-1|few
CASTGAGRQTEAFF
TGTGCCAGCACCGGAGCGGGGCGCCAAACTGAAGCTTTCTTT
>-|TRBV2|TRBJ2-1|-
CASSIGLVGEQFF
TGTGCCAGCAGTATCGGACTGGTCGGTGAGCAGTTCTTC
>TRBD2|TRBV29-1|TRBJ2-1|few
CSVAGTSGVNEQFF
TGCAGCGTAGCCGGGACTAGCGGCGTCAATGAGCAGTTCTTC
>TRBD1|TRBV20-1|TRBJ1-4|few
CSASWDRENEKLFF
TGCAGTGCTAGTTGGGACAGGGAGAATGAAAAACTGTTTTTT
>-|TRBV9|TRBJ1-6|few
CASSVALSGNSPLHF
TGTGCCAGCAGCGTAGCTCTTTCCGGGAATTCACCCCTCCACTTT
>TRBD1|TRBV7-9|TRBJ1-5|few
CASSLGGPGTGGYSNQPQHF
TGTGCCAGCAGCTTAGGGGGACCCGGGACAGGGGGCTATAGCAATCAGCCCCAGCATTTT
>TRBD1|TRBV18|TRBJ1-4|-
CASSPPPTGQGAKLFF
TGTGCCAGCTCACCACCGCCGACGGGACAGGGGGCAAAACTGTTTTTT
>-|TRBV6-7|TRBJ1-1|-
CASPTLRGDTEAFF
TGTGCCAGCCCTACACTGAGGGGGGATACTGAAGCTTTCTTT
>-|TRBV10-3|TRBJ1-1|-
CAISGASGLMNTEAFF
TGTGCCATCAGTGGAGCTTCGGGACTCATGAACACTGAAGCTTTCTTT
>-|TRBV7-6|TRBJ1-6|-
CASSLDPLGGSYNSPLHF
TGTGCCAGCAGCTTAGACCCCCTTGGGGGGTCCTATAATTCACCCCTCCACTTT
>-|TRBV29-1|TRBJ1-1|medium-sized
CSVVGGQRDSYTEAFF
TGCAGCGTTGTTGGTGGACAAAGGGACTCGTACACTGAAGCTTTCTTT